The rows below give T cell receptor beta chains drawn from one sample of a study of T cell repertoires in cytomegalovirus infection. Each CDR3 protein gets one entry after TCRdb re-called the reads with MiXCR. The sample includes roughly 280,000 distinct CDR3 sequences, approximately 10% seen only once; the top ten take roughly 16%. Sequenced: PBMCs. The receptors stem from a human donor in good health (CMV status not recorded). Some clones in this sample may be carry-over from other donors' samples. The CDR3 runs from the conserved cysteine through the conserved F or W. D genes are given only for firm matches. Clone size is given for some rows only: seen once, a few or many times, or a class if the clone is expanded.

TRBJ2-2	-	TRBV7-6	many	CASSHTRSTGELFF	TGTGCCAGCAGTCATACTAGAAGCACCGGGGAGCTGTTTTTT
TRBJ2-5	-	TRBV28	many	CASSGGQQETQYF	TGTGCCAGCAGTGGGGGGCAACAAGAGACCCAGTACTTC
TRBJ2-7	TRBD2	TRBV7-2	many	CASSWGGYEQYF	TGTGCCAGCAGCTGGGGGGGGTACGAGCAGTACTTC
TRBJ2-2	TRBD1	TRBV29-1	-	CSVAQGRNTGELFF	TGCAGCGTTGCACAGGGGAGGAACACCGGGGAGCTGTTTTTT
TRBJ2-3	-	TRBV6-1	few	CAGEQDSTDTQYF	TGTGCCGGGGAGCAGGACTCGACAGATACGCAGTATTTT
TRBJ1-5	-	TRBV7-2	many	CASSLGFNQPQHF	TGTGCCAGCAGCTTAGGGTTCAATCAGCCCCAGCATTTT
TRBJ2-2	TRBD1	TRBV7-8	many	CASSSRPPGQAMGFGELFF	TGTGCCAGCAGCTCCAGACCCCCCGGACAGGCGATGGGATTCGGGGAGCTGTTTTTT
TRBJ1-1	-	TRBV7-2	many	CASSLVGLRRSTEAFF	TGTGCCAGCAGCTTAGTCGGCCTCCGGAGGAGCACTGAAGCTTTCTTT
TRBJ1-1	TRBD1	TRBV19	once	CASSTWDRGPGNTEAFF	TGTGCCAGTAGTACGTGGGACAGGGGGCCAGGAAACACTGAAGCTTTCTTT
TRBJ2-2	-	TRBV12-3/TRBV12-4	few	CASSLFSSGELFF	TGTGCCAGCAGTTTGTTTTCTTCCGGGGAGCTGTTTTTT
TRBJ1-2	-	TRBV7-2	many	CASSYTTYGYTF	TGTGCCAGCAGTTATACAACATATGGCTACACCTTC
TRBJ2-7	TRBD1	TRBV7-8	many	CASSLGLGTGSSEQYF	TGTGCCAGCAGCTTAGGCCTGGGGACAGGGTCGAGCGAGCAGTACTTC
TRBJ2-4	TRBD2	TRBV7-2	few	CASSLELAGAKNIQYF	TGTGCCAGCAGCTTAGAACTAGCGGGGGCCAAAAACATTCAGTACTTC
TRBJ2-4	-	TRBV7-2	many	CASSSRTGSGNIQYF	TGTGCCAGCAGCTCCAGGACTGGATCGGGAAACATTCAGTACTTC
TRBJ1-5	TRBD1	TRBV7-2	many	CASRSTGEVGNQPQHF	TGTGCCAGCAGGAGTACAGGGGAAGTCGGCAATCAGCCCCAGCATTTT